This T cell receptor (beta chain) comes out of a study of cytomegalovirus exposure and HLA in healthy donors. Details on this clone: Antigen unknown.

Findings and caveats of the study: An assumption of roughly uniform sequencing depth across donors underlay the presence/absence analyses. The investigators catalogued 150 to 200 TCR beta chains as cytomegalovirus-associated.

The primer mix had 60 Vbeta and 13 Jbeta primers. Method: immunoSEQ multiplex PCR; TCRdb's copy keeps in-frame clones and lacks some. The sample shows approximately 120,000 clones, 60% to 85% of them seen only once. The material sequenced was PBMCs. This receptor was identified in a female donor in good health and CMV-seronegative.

CDR3 amino acids: CASRPTRRGQGGKLFF. The CDR3 DNA is TGTGCCAGCAGGCCAACCCGGAGGGGACAGGGAGGAAAACTGTTTTTT. J is TRBJ1-4 and V is TRBV21-1; TRBD1 reflects the table's D call only, with no check against the DNA. TRBV21-1 is listed as a pseudogene. CDR3 length: 16 residues.